The entry below gives a single T cell receptor beta chain sequence along with its context. The CDR3 is 16 amino acids. V dropped 2 bases and J dropped 0 bases, with 17 bases sitting between them. CDR1 is DFQATT, CDR2 SNEGSKA, per germline (reference sequence). Regions amplified from RNA transcripts were the TCR beta CDR3 regions. Using the HTBI primer set, a first-round RT-PCR was run on the TCR CDR3. TCRdb redid the calling of the multiplex PCR reads with MiXCR, one entry per CDR3 protein. In the table there are fewer than 400,000 distinct CDR3 sequences, around 16% of which are singletons. These data belong to a study of T cells in Graves' hyperthyroidism and ophthalmopathy.

The sample consisted of blood. V is TRBV20-1 and J is TRBJ2-7; weak D call: TRBD2 (6 bases). The sequence came from a woman younger than 30 with Graves' hyperthyroidism that later progressed to Graves' ophthalmopathy. CDR3 protein: CSARSLAAGSSYEQYF. For the CDR3, the DNA is TGCAGTGCTAGATCCTTGGCAGCGGGTTCCTCCTACGAGCAGTACTTC.